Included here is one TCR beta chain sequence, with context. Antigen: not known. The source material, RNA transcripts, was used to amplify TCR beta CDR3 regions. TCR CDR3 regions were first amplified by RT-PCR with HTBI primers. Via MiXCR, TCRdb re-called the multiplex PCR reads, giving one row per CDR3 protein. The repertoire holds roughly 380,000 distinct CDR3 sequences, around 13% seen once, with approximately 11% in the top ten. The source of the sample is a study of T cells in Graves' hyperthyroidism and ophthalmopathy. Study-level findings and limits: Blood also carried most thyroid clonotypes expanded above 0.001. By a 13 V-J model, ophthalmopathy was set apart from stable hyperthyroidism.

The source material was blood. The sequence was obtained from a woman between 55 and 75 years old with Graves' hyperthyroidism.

CDR3 region: CASSEASNTGELFF. In DNA form, the CDR3 reads TGTGCCAGCAGTGAGGCCAGCAACACCGGGGAGCTGTTTTTT. The chain carries TRBV6-1 and TRBJ2-2, with D unclear. The V end was cut by 3 bases, the J end by 2 bases, with 7 bases between. This CDR3 is 14 amino acids long. The germline CDR1 and CDR2 sequences are MNHNS and SASEGT.